In its sample, the clone carrying this T cell receptor (beta chain) was seen many times. Its antigen is still unknown. The sample originates from a study of CD8 T cells in ankylosing spondylitis. There are 14 residues in the CDR3. The junction had 5 bases not matched to a gene; V was cut back by 5 bases and J by 7 bases. Germline lookup yields CDR1 SQVTM and CDR2 ANQGSEA. Findings and caveats of the study: According to the report, clones linked to the disease were significantly enriched in matched synovial fluid samples taken from ankylosing spondylitis patients. Some of these motif variants have turned up before, in reports on reactive arthritis synovial fluid and blood. A TCR beta motif of under ten highly homologous variants appeared characteristic of ankylosing spondylitis blood.

Preparation of TCR beta libraries was done by quantitative 5'-RACE with molecular barcodes. TCRdb ran MiXCR on the 5' RACE reads and lists one entry per CDR3 protein. The data contain about 210,000 distinct CDR3 sequences, around 8% of them singletons. This rearrangement joins TRBV29-1 to TRBJ2-2; TRBD1 matches 12 bases. The TCR was taken from a female donor with ankylosing spondylitis or in good health (not recorded which). The sample comprised blood, either unsorted or a sorted T cell fraction (not recorded which). The CDR3 DNA follows: TGCAGCGTTCGGGACAGGGGGCGTAGCGGGGAGCTGTTTTTT. Its protein product is CSVRDRGRSGELFF.